This T cell receptor beta chain was recovered during a study of cytomegalovirus exposure and HLA in healthy donors. On this clone: Germline is not matched at one junction end, which may reflect a read error.

Donors had nominal health at sampling but likely had unrecorded immune exposures. The primer mix had 60 Vbeta and 13 Jbeta primers. Data came from immunoSEQ multiplex PCR; TCRdb stores just in-frame clones and leaves some out. The sample includes 150,000 or so clones, over 65% seen only once; the top ten take about an eighth. The CDR3 totals 12 residues. CDR1 and CDR2 (germline): SEHNR, FQNEAQ (reference sequence). The chain uses TRBV7-9 and TRBJ2-7, with a tentative D call TRBD1 (5 bases). The specimen was PBMCs. The receptor was isolated from a man aged 40-50 years in good health and CMV-seropositive. As DNA, the CDR3 is TGTTCCAGCAGCTTGGACACGGACGAGCAGTACTTC. Translation: CSSSLDTDEQYF.